The clone carrying this TCR beta chain turned up a few times. What it binds is not known. The sample belongs to a study of identical twins. Germline CDR1 is MDHEN and CDR2 is SYDVKM. The CDR3 covers 15 residues. V lost 10 bases and J lost 0, with 17 bases in between. Overall study findings and caveats: Researchers reported weaker excess twin sharing in beta out-of-frame sequences. A cross-sectional statistical analysis, not follow-up of the same donors, supported the conclusions.

TCRdb ran MiXCR on the 5' RACE reads and lists one entry per CDR3 protein. The sample holds roughly 1.6 million distinct CDR3 sequences, around 29% seen once. The sequenced material came from cord blood. This TCR came from a newborn girl in good health. This chain connects TRBV28 to TRBJ2-3, with D tentatively TRBD1 or TRBD2 (5 bases each). The CDR3 loop reads CATIPRGGSTDTQYF. The CDR3 bases are TGTGCCACCATCCCACGGGGCGGGAGCACAGATACGCAGTATTTT.